The present T cell receptor beta chain was sequenced within a study of OX40 agonist ivuxolimab in advanced cancers. Overall study: A diagnosis of hepatocellular carcinoma, melanoma, renal cell or head and neck cancer was present in dose-escalation patients. Partial responses were achieved by three patients, of whom one had hepatocellular carcinoma and two had cutaneous melanoma.

Produced via immunoSEQ multiplex PCR; TCRdb's table is partial and in-frame only. The table shows about 38,000 clones, with about three quarters occurring only once. As to this clone: Its target is not known.

The V gene lost 5 bases and the J gene lost 4 bases, with 9 bases spanning the gap. The germline V gene has CDR1 SGHAT and CDR2 FQNNGV. The CDR3 spans 12 residues. Study-wide findings and caveats: No antigen was identified for the clonally expanded peripheral T cells.

This chain joins TRBV11-2 and TRBJ2-7, with D unresolved. This material consisted of CD4+ or CD8+ T cells sorted from blood, taken in a trial of the OX40 agonist ivuxolimab. The source is an adult with an advanced solid tumor such as melanoma, head and neck, liver or kidney cancer. CDR3 protein: CASSREFYEQYF. The CDR3 DNA reads as TGTGCCAGCAGCCGAGAATTTTACGAGCAGTACTTC. The complete variable domain, with remaining parts taken from reference TRBV11-2 and TRBJ2-7, reads EAGVAQSPRYKIIEKRQSVAFWCNPISGHATLYWYQQILGQGPKLLIQFQNNGVVDDSQLPKDRFSAERLKGVDSTLKIQPAKLEDSAVYLCASSREFYEQYFGPGTRLTVT.